Given below is one T cell receptor beta chain in context. This clone was seen only a few times. The clone's antigen remains unknown. Base qualities are missing; no much larger clone stands one base away. The immunoSEQ Assay, a bias-controlled multiplex PCR, was used to amplify TCRbeta CDR3 regions from genomic DNA. The original pipeline was this. The number of nucleated cells in each sample was estimated by amplification of reference gene primers within the assay. To quantify the absolute abundance of each unique TCRbeta CDR3 rearrangement, sequence reads were collapsed and filtered. For each sample, productive Simpson clonality was calculated as the square root of Simpson's diversity index over productive rearrangements. The table was pulled from immuneACCESS by TCRdb, which kept in-frame rearrangements only. Such tables lose some clones; where checked, under half of the loss comes from unresolved V genes, and the rest has no known cause. V and J calls and clone size are those listed in that table; D and trimming were worked out from the DNA. The sample data list about 480,000 clones, and 89% of these were observed just once. Around 0.92% of the sample is held by the ten biggest clonotypes.

In Seattle, one collaborating source enrolled patients while the infection was active and tracked those patients longitudinally over the course of disease. Each collaborating institution followed its own protocols to collect whole blood in K2EDTA tubes. For TCRbeta analysis, collaborator samples were shipped as frozen whole blood, as isolated PBMCs, or as DNA extracted from either sample type. The data belong to a study of blood T cell repertoires in COVID-19 (dated by TCRdb to 2018 to 2020). For the study in its entirety: Collaborator samples came from the United States, Italy and Spain and covered acute and convalescent phases of COVID-19. The prospective study material was composed of cDNA or gDNA derived from T cells, B-cell-depleted T cells, or PBMCs. Subjects who had been exposed to COVID-19, were actively infected with it, or had recovered from it provided the deeply sampled blood TCRbeta repertoires that made up the dataset. The repertoires were released in a freely available public database meant as a resource for research on the immune response to SARS-CoV-2. The samples were drawn from two sources: the first 160 participants of the ongoing ImmuneRACE study, and fewer than 1,500 subjects contributed by 6 global collaborators. Sample metadata almost always included a de-identified subject ID, COVID-19 status, age in years and sex. Where HLA class I and class II types were available, the types were taken from metadata supplied by the sample provider, not from assay-based typing.

What the authors observed across the whole study: Clinical and demographic metadata were provided uncurated, with the amount varying by source and participant.

The material sequenced was peripheral blood. This clonotype was obtained from a man aged 18 to 29 with COVID-19, enrolled during active disease.

CDR3 sequence: CASSSRDSRENTEAFF. The nucleotide sequence reads TGTGCCAGCAGCTCCCGGGACAGTCGGGAGAACACTGAAGCTTTCTTT. The rearrangement combines TRBV7-9 with TRBJ1-1; 7 central nucleotides agree with TRBD1. Via the germline V gene (reference sequence), CDR1 is SEHNR and CDR2 FQNEAQ. Including the terminal cysteine and phenylalanine, the CDR3 comprises 16 residues. Of all the DNA, just the CDR3 is kept, 48 bases in frame from base 1. Here V drops 4 bases and J drops 1 base, and the junction holds 9 bases not matched to any gene.